This entry features one T cell receptor beta chain sequence. Its target is unknown. The CDR3 consists of 13 residues. V lost 4 bases and J lost 1, with 7 bases in between. Germline V gene lookup returns CDR1 MNHNS and CDR2 SASEGT. The repertoire was sequenced with immunoSEQ multiplex PCR; TCRdb's copy has only in-frame clones and lacks some. This table holds about 75,000 clones, around 78% found once. Single viable CD3+CD4+CD8-CD45RO+ cells were sorted as the memory CD4+ T cells. Donors' CMV status reflects serum IgG against pp150, pp28, p38, p52. This record belongs to a study of memory CD4+ T cells and cytomegalovirus serostatus. Study-wide context: This sample comes from healthy Belgian adults, roughly 9 CMV seropositive, 24 seronegative. Study conclusions and caveats: Of approximately 160 reported CMV TCRbeta sequences, under 70 were found in memory CD4+ repertoires.

This receptor was identified in an adult in good health and CMV-seropositive. The V and J genes are TRBV6-1 and TRBJ2-5; maybe TRBD1 (5 bases). The sample consisted of memory CD4+ T cells from blood. The CDR3 bases are TGTGCCAGCAGTGGACAGCTCCAAGAGACCCAGTACTTC. This gives the protein CASSGQLQETQYF.